A selection of T cell receptor beta chains follows, all from one sample in a study of PD-L1 blockade in urothelial cancer. Sequencing was performed with immunoSEQ multiplex PCR; in TCRdb, only in-frame clones are kept and a portion is missing. The table records roughly 63,000 clones, around 81% of them present only once. This specimen consisted of PBMCs, obtained around atezolizumab (anti-PD-L1) treatment. The receptors originated from a man between 65 and 80 years old with urothelial cancer. The conserved cysteine and the conserved F or W are not part of the CDR3 here. D genes are given only for firm matches.

j_call d_call v_call cdr3_length cdr3_aa
TRBJ1-2 TRBD1 TRBV19 13 ASSTSGDRGYGYT
TRBJ2-7 TRBD1 TRBV7-8 15 ASSPRTGLASSYEQY
TRBJ1-1 TRBD1 TRBV18 14 ASSYLTGATNTEAF
TRBJ2-7 NA TRBV29-1 12 SVSDLGGSYEQY
TRBJ2-3 NA TRBV5-6 11 ASSVTVSDTQY
TRBJ1-3 NA TRBV19 14 ASSIVAGEPGNTIY
TRBJ2-7 NA TRBV7-8 12 ASSLRALTYEQY
TRBJ2-1 NA TRBV5-4 11 ASSFPDYNEQF
TRBJ2-5 TRBD2 TRBV27 13 ASSLWLAGVETQY
TRBJ2-3 NA TRBV7-2 13 ASSKGDWNIDTQY
TRBJ1-4 TRBD1 TRBV7-9 14 ASSPMPRDRDEKLF
TRBJ2-3 NA TRBV7-2 13 ASSLGTVSTDTQY
TRBJ2-1 TRBD2 TRBV15 13 ATGVLERDYNEQF
TRBJ2-1 TRBD2 TRBV12-5 10 ASGLWGGEQF
TRBJ1-1 TRBD1 TRBV6-6 12 ASSLLSQGPEAF
TRBJ2-1 TRBD2 TRBV4-2 12 ASSASGTNNEQF
TRBJ2-4 NA TRBV11-2 14 ASSLGMGLAKNIQY
TRBJ2-5 NA TRBV10-3 10 AISSVQETQY
TRBJ2-1 NA TRBV6-6 14 ASGTGMVLAGDEQF
TRBJ1-3 NA TRBV5-5 13 ASSPPLGSTGTIY
TRBJ2-7 TRBD1 TRBV10-1 13 ASSSGGAAPYEQY
TRBJ2-7 NA TRBV7-9 12 ASSPRSRVYEQY
TRBJ2-5 TRBD1 TRBV6-6 11 ASSVGTEETQY